This is a list of T cell receptor beta chains from one sample in a study of blood T cell dynamics during melanoma immunotherapy. Generated by immunoSEQ multiplex PCR, the TCRdb table keeps only in-frame clones and is missing some. The sample lists under 15,000 clones; about 86% were seen once. The sequences come from blood, collected from a patient treated with checkpoint blockade. The receptors were sampled from a human donor with melanoma. Each CDR3 is given without its conserved first and last residue. D genes are given only for firm matches.

v_call	d_call	j_call	cdr3_aa
TRBV30	.	.	AWSVGGTTYEQY
TRBV27	TRBD1	TRBJ2-1	ASSPMDREYNEQF
TRBV30	.	TRBJ1-6	AWTTSTNSPLH
TRBV19	.	TRBJ1-3	ASSEDRNTGNTIY
TRBV7-8	.	TRBJ2-2	ASSLLGGPGGELF
TRBV10-3	.	TRBJ2-7	AISEVVYEQY
TRBV4-1	.	TRBJ2-2	ASSLGPVPNTGELF
TRBV4-2	.	TRBJ2-3	ASSQDLATDTQY
TRBV5-6	.	TRBJ1-5	ASSSRAPLNQPQH
TRBV27	TRBD2	TRBJ2-1	ASSLPVLAGGNNEQF
TRBV6-5	.	TRBJ2-2	ASSYSSGSNTGELF
TRBV18	.	TRBJ2-1	ASSLREAGELNNEQF
TRBV6-6	.	TRBJ2-1	ASSYSSGAGNEQF
TRBV6-5	.	TRBJ2-1	ASSSLQGSYNEQF
TRBV27	.	TRBJ1-2	ASSLREEGVSGYT
TRBV28	.	TRBJ1-1	ASSERGGEAF
TRBV10-3	TRBD1	TRBJ2-7	ATASFGTGVDEQY
TRBV6-5	.	TRBJ1-1	ASSYSTWVHTEAF
TRBV20-1	.	TRBJ1-1	SARERLEAF
TRBV2	TRBD1	TRBJ1-2	ASGPGQGITNGYT
TRBV13	.	TRBJ2-2	ASSPHPAGELF
TRBV5-1	TRBD1	TRBJ1-1	ASSLTGRTEAF
TRBV2	.	TRBJ2-3	ASSDRQTTDTQY
TRBV12-5	.	TRBJ1-6	ASGTGYNSPLH
TRBV5-1	.	TRBJ1-1	ASSGWGAQNTEAF
TRBV9	.	TRBJ1-3	ASSVLDVISGNTIY
TRBV5-8	.	TRBJ1-2	ASSLAGGDYGYT
TRBV15	.	TRBJ1-4	ATSPLGEGKGEKLF
TRBV7-9	.	TRBJ2-3	ASSLNGATDTQY
TRBV5-8	.	TRBJ2-1	ASSPYQGPRGTEQF
TRBV2	.	TRBJ1-2	ASSGLTGLINYGYT
TRBV11-3	TRBD1	TRBJ2-3	ASRGTGAFDTQY
TRBV25-1	TRBD2	TRBJ2-3	ASSEYPSVAGFTDTQY
TRBV18	TRBD1	TRBJ2-1	ASSPRGQGTGNEQF